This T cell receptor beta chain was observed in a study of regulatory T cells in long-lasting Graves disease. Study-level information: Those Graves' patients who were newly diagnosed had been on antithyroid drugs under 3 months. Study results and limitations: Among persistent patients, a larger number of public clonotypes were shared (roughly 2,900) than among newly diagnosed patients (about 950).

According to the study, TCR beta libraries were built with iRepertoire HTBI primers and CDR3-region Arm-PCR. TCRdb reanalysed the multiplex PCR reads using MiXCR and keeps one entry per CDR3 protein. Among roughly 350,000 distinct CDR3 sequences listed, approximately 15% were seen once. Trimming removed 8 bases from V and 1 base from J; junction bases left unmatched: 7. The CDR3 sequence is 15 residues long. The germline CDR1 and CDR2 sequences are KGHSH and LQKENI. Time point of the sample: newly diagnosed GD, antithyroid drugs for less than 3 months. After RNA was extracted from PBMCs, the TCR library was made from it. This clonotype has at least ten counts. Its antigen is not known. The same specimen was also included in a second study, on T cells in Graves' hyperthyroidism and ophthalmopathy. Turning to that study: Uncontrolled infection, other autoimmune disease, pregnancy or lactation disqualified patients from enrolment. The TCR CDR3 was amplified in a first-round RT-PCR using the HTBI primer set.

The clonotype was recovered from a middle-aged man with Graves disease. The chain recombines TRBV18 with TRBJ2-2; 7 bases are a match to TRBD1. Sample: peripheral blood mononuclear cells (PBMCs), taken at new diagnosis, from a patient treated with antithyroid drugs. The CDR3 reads CASQQGQKNTGELFF. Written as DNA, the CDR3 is TGTGCCAGCCAGCAGGGACAGAAGAACACCGGGGAGCTGTTTTTT. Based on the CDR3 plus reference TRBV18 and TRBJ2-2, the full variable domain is NAGVMQNPRHLVRRRGQEARLRCSPMKGHSHVYWYRQLPEEGLKFMVYLQKENIIDESGMPKERFSAEFPKEGPSILRIQQVVRGDSAAYFCASQQGQKNTGELFFGEGSRLTVL.